The clone carrying this T cell receptor beta chain was detected a few times. These data belong to a study of CDR3 diversity in severe acne. TCRdb re-analysed the PCR reads in MiXCR, keeping a single row per CDR3 protein. The table shows about 90,000 distinct CDR3 sequences, with 45% to 55% occurring only once. Germline-derived CDR1 and CDR2 are MNHEY and SMNVEV (reference sequence). The CDR3 length is 16 residues. V was trimmed by 1 base and J by 3 bases, leaving 13 bases between them. The sequence derives from a male donor in good health, serving as a control. The genes are TRBV27 and TRBJ2-1, with a weak D call TRBD1 (7 bases). The source material was blood. The CDR3 nucleotides are TGTGCCAGCAGTTTATTAGGAGGGGGCATCTACAATGAGCAGTTCTTC. Translated: CASSLLGGGIYNEQFF.